Below are 18 T cell receptor beta chains sequenced from a single sample in a study of human T cells and chemical hapten exposure. One entry per CDR3 protein, called by TCRdb with MiXCR from the RACE reads. The sample holds approximately 120,000 distinct CDR3 sequences, 9% to 9.5% seen once. Time point described: patch test 2, 6 weeks after DPC sensitization. Treatment reported: therapeutic diphenylcyclopropenone sensitization with weekly scalp DPC. The sample here was whole blood, taken in connection with sensitization to the hapten diphenylcyclopropenone (DPC). These receptors were obtained from a woman aged 40 to 50 with alopecia areata. Some clones in this sample may be carry-over from other donors' samples.

The rearrangement uses TRBV27 and TRBJ2-3; possibly TRBD2 for D (5 bases). The CDR3 runs to 17 residues. CDR1 MNHEY and CDR2 SMNVEV come from the germline V gene (reference sequence). V gave up 3 bases and J gave up 2 bases, with 18 bases separating them. The CDR3 loop reads CASSFRWLREATDTQYF. The CDR3 bases are TGTGCCAGCAGTTTCAGGTGGTTGAGGGAAGCCACAGATACGCAGTATTTT.

This clonotype was seen at least ten times. V gene TRBV6-6 combines with J gene TRBJ1-2; the D gene is possibly TRBD1 (5 bases). Trimming shortened V by 2 bases and J by 6 bases, and 10 bases separated the two germline ends. The germline V gene encodes CDR1 MNHNY and CDR2 SVGAGI (reference sequence). The CDR3 is 13 residues long. The chain's CDR3 is CASSYAGVNGYTF. The CDR3 bases are TGTGCCAGCAGTTACGCGGGGGTAAATGGCTACACCTTC.

This clonotype was seen repeatedly, ten times or more. V gene TRBV15 combines with J gene TRBJ1-5, with D possibly matching TRBD1 (6 bases). Looked up from germline, CDR1 is LNHNV and CDR2 is YYDKDF (reference sequence). This CDR3 is built from 15 residues. Deletions cut 5 bases from V and 4 bases from J, with 15 bases between. In DNA, the CDR3 is TGTGCCACCAGCTCCTCGGGGGCTACGAATCAGCCCCAGCATTTT. It translates to CATSSSGATNQPQHF.

In its sample, this clonotype was seen many times. The CDR3 region has the DNA TGCGCCAGCAGCCCCTTGGGTGGACAGGGATCCTACACCGGGGAGCTGTTTTTT. Translated: CASSPLGGQGSYTGELFF. The chain employs TRBV4-1 and TRBJ2-2; TRBD1 matches at 8 bases. Germline V gives CDR1 MGHRA, CDR2 YSYEKL. V shed 4 bases, J shed 3 bases, and the junction held 13 bases outside the gene matches. This CDR3 is 18 amino acids long.

This chain uses TRBV11-3 with TRBJ2-7; 7 bases are a match to TRBD1. CDR1 and CDR2 from the germline V gene are SGHNT and YENEEA. The CDR3 is made up of 15 amino acids. V shed 2 bases and J 3 bases; nucleotides not matched to a gene: 7. The CDR3 protein is CASSLNSGTDYEQYF. Here the CDR3 DNA reads TGTGCCAGCAGCTTAAACTCCGGGACAGACTACGAGCAGTACTTC.

The table lists this clonotype with many counts. The rearrangement links TRBV7-8 to TRBJ1-5; D call uncertain. This CDR3 is built from 16 residues. Germline V lookup: CDR1 SGHVS, CDR2 FQNEAQ. V lost 6 bases to trimming and J lost 2 bases, with 17 bases between them. In nucleotides, the CDR3 is TGTGCCAGCAGTCAGTGGAGAACTCCGGGCAATCAGCCCCAGCATTTT. Protein sequence: CASSQWRTPGNQPQHF.

The chain is built from TRBV20-1 and TRBJ2-3, with D unresolved. Trimming pared 7 bases from V and 4 bases from J, leaving 9 bases between. The CDR3 length is 11 residues. Germline V gene sequence: CDR1 DFQATT, CDR2 SNEGSKA (reference sequence). CDR3 sequence reads: CSVGRPDTQYF. The CDR3 DNA reads as TGCAGTGTTGGGCGCCCAGATACGCAGTATTTT.

The J gene is TRBJ1-3, the V gene TRBV5-1; D is uncertain. The length of the CDR3 is 14 residues. Germline CDR1 SGHRS, CDR2 YFSETQ. The V gene lost 2 bases and the J gene lost 0 bases, with 6 bases spanning the gap. The CDR3: CASSFTDSGNTIYF. Written as DNA, the CDR3 is TGCGCCAGCAGCTTCACAGACTCTGGAAACACCATATATTTT.

This clonotype was counted a few times. The chain employs TRBV27 and TRBJ1-5; D is unclear. V was cut by 1 base and J by 5 bases, with 6 bases left in between. CDR3 length: 13 residues. Germline lookup yields CDR1 MNHEY and CDR2 SMNVEV (reference sequence). CDR3 sequence: CASSLLADQPQHF. CDR3 sequence (DNA): TGTGCCAGCAGTTTATTGGCTGATCAGCCCCAGCATTTT.

This clonotype has just a few counts. The V call is TRBV12-3 or TRBV12-4, the J call TRBJ2-7; the match to TRBD2 covers 11 bases. The CDR3 has 14 amino acids. V dropped 6 bases and J dropped 4; count of bases not matched to a gene: 5. The CDR3 loop is CASSVAGGPYEQYF. The DNA of the CDR3 is TGTGCCAGCAGCGTAGCGGGGGGGCCGTACGAGCAGTACTTC.

This clonotype was picked up one time. V is TRBV7-9 and J is TRBJ2-7; no clear D gene. Per germline, CDR1 SEHNR and CDR2 FQNEAQ (reference sequence). V lost 4 bases to trimming and J lost 2 bases, with 18 bases between them. The CDR3 spans 16 residues. For the CDR3, the DNA is TGTGCCAGCAGCTCGACCCTCAGTGCCGGCACCTACGAGCAGTACTTC. This encodes CASSSTLSAGTYEQYF. Full variable domain (rest looked up from reference TRBV7-9 and TRBJ2-7): DTGVSQNPRHKITKRGQNVTFRCDPISEHNRLYWYRQTLGQGPEFLTYFQNEAQLEKSRLLSDRFSAERPKGSFSTLEIQRTEQGDSAMYLCASSSTLSAGTYEQYFGPGTRLTVT.

The chain joins TRBV5-1 to TRBJ1-4, with D unclear. The CDR3 is 14 amino acids. Germline V gives CDR1 SGHRS, CDR2 YFSETQ. Trimming left V 1 base short and J 3 bases short, with 7 bases between. CDR3 protein: CASSLFGPNEKLFF. In DNA, the CDR3 is TGCGCCAGCAGCTTGTTCGGGCCTAATGAAAAACTGTTTTTT.

This clonotype occurred a few times. The V gene is TRBV20-1, the J gene TRBJ1-6; D is unclear. Deletions cut 0 bases from V and 6 bases from J, with 15 bases between. This CDR3 spans 16 amino acids. Germline-derived CDR1 and CDR2 are DFQATT and SNEGSKA (reference sequence). The CDR3 DNA is TGCAGTGCTAGAGATGGCACAGTAGAGCTTAATTCACCCCTCCACTTT. Translation gives CSARDGTVELNSPLHF.

This clonotype was counted ten times or more. This chain joins TRBV18 and TRBJ2-5, with 9 positions matching TRBD1. Trimming took 6 bases from V and 3 from J; bases not matched to a gene: 8. The CDR3 extends over 15 amino acids. CDR1 is KGHSH, CDR2 LQKENI, per germline. In DNA form, the CDR3 reads TGTGCCAGCTCGCCCCCTTGGACAGGGGAAGAGACCCAGTACTTC. Translating it yields CASSPPWTGEETQYF.

This chain connects TRBV7-2 to TRBJ2-3; 10 bases line up with TRBD1. The CDR3 runs 17 residues. CDR1 is SGHTA, CDR2 FQGNSA, per germline. Trimming removed 0 bases from V and 4 bases from J; junction bases left unmatched: 7. In DNA, the CDR3 is TGTGCCAGCAGCTTAGCGGCGGACAGGGGGGTGGCAGATACGCAGTATTTT. This translates into CASSLAADRGVADTQYF.

The rearrangement joins TRBV7-2 to TRBJ2-1, with 7 nucleotides matching TRBD1. Trimming at V came to 1 base and at J to 7 bases, leaving 7 bases not matched to a gene. Germline CDR1 SGHTA, CDR2 FQGNSA. The length of the CDR3 is 15 residues. CDR3 DNA sequence: TGTGCCAGCAGCTTAGGCGAGACAGGGCTGAATGAGCAGTTCTTC. It translates to CASSLGETGLNEQFF.

This clonotype was counted a few times. V is TRBV12-3 or TRBV12-4 and J is TRBJ2-1; 11 nucleotides match TRBD2. V lost 6 bases to trimming and J lost 8 bases; unmatched junction nucleotides: 6. The CDR3 has 14 amino acids. CDR3 residues: CASRPGLAEDEQFF. CDR3 DNA sequence: TGTGCCAGCAGGCCGGGACTAGCGGAGGATGAGCAGTTCTTC.

This clonotype was counted many times. The CDR3 is CASRPGQGARNQPQHF. CDR3 coding DNA: TGTGCCAGCAGGCCGGGACAGGGGGCGCGCAATCAGCCCCAGCATTTT. V gene TRBV6-1 combines with J gene TRBJ1-5; 12 bases fit TRBD1. CDR1 and CDR2 (germline): MNHNS, SASEGT. V was clipped by 6 bases and J by 2 bases; unmatched bases: 5. The CDR3 consists of 16 residues.